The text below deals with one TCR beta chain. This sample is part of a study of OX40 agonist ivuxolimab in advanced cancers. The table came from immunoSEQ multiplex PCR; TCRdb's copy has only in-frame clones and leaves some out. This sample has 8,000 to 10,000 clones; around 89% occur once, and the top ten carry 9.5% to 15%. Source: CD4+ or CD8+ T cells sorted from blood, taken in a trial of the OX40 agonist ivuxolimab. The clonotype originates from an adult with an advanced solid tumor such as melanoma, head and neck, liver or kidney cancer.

The CDR3, as DNA: TGTGCCAGCAGTTCATCGATCACAGATACGCAGTATTTT. This encodes CASSSSITDTQYF. The V and J genes are TRBV27 and TRBJ2-3; the D is unclear. V was trimmed by 4 bases and J by 2 bases, leaving 7 bases between them. Germline CDR1 reads MNHEY; CDR2 reads SMNVEV (reference sequence). The CDR3 length is 13 residues.